This paragraph covers one T cell receptor beta chain sequence. Its antigen is undetermined. In the same sample, other DNA sequences code for this CDR3. The entry originates in a study of naive CD8 T cells in extremely preterm neonates. Study-wide points: Relative to older groups, preterm infants had shorter, less trimmed CDR3s with fewer N additions. iChao1 richness was lowest in preterm neonates, significantly versus all ages. Shared CDR3 nucleotide sequences: preterm 2.7%, term 0.35% to 0.5%, children 0.03%, adults 0.01%.

Assay: immunoSEQ multiplex PCR; the TCRdb copy retains only in-frame clones and omits some. The repertoire has about 23,000 clones, roughly 88% of them found once; the top ten carry 0.75% to 0.95%. Preterm samples came from extremely preterm deliveries at about 22-28 weeks. Pregnancies with fetal demise were excluded. Live Annexin V-negative naive CD3+CD8+CD45RA+CCR7+ T cells were sorted. This TCR derives from a boy who was born preterm. Sample: naive CD8+ T cells from cord blood.

CDR3 protein: CASSVGDSSYEQYF. CDR3 in DNA: TGTGCCAGCAGCGTAGGGGACTCATCCTACGAGCAGTACTTC. This chain uses TRBV9 with TRBJ2-7, with TRBD2 as a possible D gene (6 bases). The V end was cut by 0 bases, the J end by 1 base, with 8 bases between. Germline V CDR1 and CDR2: SGDLS, YYNGEE. This CDR3 is built from 14 residues.